The rows below give T cell receptor beta chains drawn from one sample of a study of early T cells in non-severe SARS-CoV-2 infection. TCRdb fed the 5' RACE reads into MiXCR, producing one record per CDR3 protein. The sample has about 50,000 distinct CDR3 sequences; around 6.5% are singletons. Here the sequenced sample was whole blood, taken at baseline. The receptors here all came from an adult who was a healthcare worker with PCR-confirmed SARS-CoV-2 infection or an uninfected control (not recorded which). CDR3s include the opening cysteine and the closing phenylalanine or tryptophan. D genes are given only for firm matches. Clone size, where shown, is once, few, many, or a class for clones that have expanded.

DNA: TGTGCCAGCAGCGACCCGACACCCACTGAAGCTTTCTTT
CDR3: CASSDPTPTEAFF
V: TRBV6-2/TRBV6-3
J: TRBJ1-1
D: NA
size: many

DNA: TGTGCCAGCAGCCCCCCCGAGGACAGGGGCTACCAAGAGACCCAGTACTTC
CDR3: CASSPPEDRGYQETQYF
V: TRBV28
J: TRBJ2-5
D: TRBD1
size: few

DNA: TGTGCCAGCAGGACACAGGGCTCTCTTAATTCACCCCTCCACTTT
CDR3: CASRTQGSLNSPLHF
V: TRBV11-2
J: TRBJ1-6
D: NA
size: NA

DNA: TGCGCCAGCAGCCAAGATGGGGGTGGTGCCGGCGCAGATACGCAGTATTTT
CDR3: CASSQDGGGAGADTQYF
V: TRBV4-3
J: TRBJ2-3
D: NA
size: many

DNA: TGTGCCAGCAGCCGTACCTCAGGGGTGCATCAGCCCCAGCATTTT
CDR3: CASSRTSGVHQPQHF
V: TRBV6-2/TRBV6-3
J: TRBJ1-5
D: NA
size: many

DNA: TGTGCCATCAGTGCCCACGAGAACACTGAAGCTTTCTTT
CDR3: CAISAHENTEAFF
V: TRBV10-3
J: TRBJ1-1
D: NA
size: many

DNA: TGTGCCAGCAGCGGGAAGACAGGGGTCGACTATGGCTACACCTTC
CDR3: CASSGKTGVDYGYTF
V: TRBV11-3
J: TRBJ1-2
D: TRBD1
size: many

DNA: TGTGCCAGCAGTTACGATCAAGAGACCCAGTACTTC
CDR3: CASSYDQETQYF
V: TRBV6-5
J: TRBJ2-5
D: NA
size: NA

DNA: TGTGCCAGCAGCCCACTCTCTCGGGAGACTGAAGCTTTCTTT
CDR3: CASSPLSRETEAFF
V: TRBV3-1
J: TRBJ1-1
D: NA
size: many

DNA: TGTGCCAGCAGCCCTGCCACAGGGTATGGCTACACCTTC
CDR3: CASSPATGYGYTF
V: TRBV6-5
J: TRBJ1-2
D: NA
size: many

DNA: TGTGCCAGCAGCCAAGAAGGGACAGGGATGAACACCGGGGAGCTGTTTTTT
CDR3: CASSQEGTGMNTGELFF
V: TRBV3-1
J: TRBJ2-2
D: TRBD1
size: NA

DNA: TGTGCCAGCAGCTTCCAAGGGGGAGAAGCTTTCTTT
CDR3: CASSFQGGEAFF
V: TRBV7-9
J: TRBJ1-1
D: NA
size: NA

DNA: TGTGCCAGCACTGACTGGTCGGGGGGAGGCACTGAAGCTTTCTTT
CDR3: CASTDWSGGGTEAFF
V: TRBV2
J: TRBJ1-1
D: NA
size: many

DNA: TGCAGTGCTACCGAAGGGGGGTTCGAAAAACTGTTTTTT
CDR3: CSATEGGFEKLFF
V: TRBV20-1
J: TRBJ1-4
D: NA
size: NA

DNA: TGTGCCAGCAGTGTGGCAGGGGGCAGGTTCACCGGGGAGCTGTTTTTT
CDR3: CASSVAGGRFTGELFF
V: TRBV6-4
J: TRBJ2-2
D: TRBD1
size: many

DNA: TGTGCCAGCAGTTATGACAGGAGTGTGGCTGAGCAGTTCTTC
CDR3: CASSYDRSVAEQFF
V: TRBV7-9
J: TRBJ2-1
D: NA
size: many

DNA: TGTGCCAGCAGCCAGAACGTGGGGGGCTTTAATGAAAAACTGTTTTTT
CDR3: CASSQNVGGFNEKLFF
V: TRBV9
J: TRBJ1-4
D: NA
size: many

DNA: TGCGCCAGCAGCTTGGATCCAGCGGGGGTTGGCGGGGAGCTGTTTTTT
CDR3: CASSLDPAGVGGELFF
V: TRBV5-1
J: TRBJ2-2
D: TRBD2
size: few

DNA: TGTGCCAGCAGCCGGGACGGGACAAGGCCCAATTCACCCCTCCACTTT
CDR3: CASSRDGTRPNSPLHF
V: TRBV5-8
J: TRBJ1-6
D: NA
size: many

DNA: TGCGCCAGCAGCTTTGATATGACTAGATCTGAGACCCAGTACTTC
CDR3: CASSFDMTRSETQYF
V: TRBV5-1
J: TRBJ2-5
D: NA
size: NA

DNA: TGTGCCAGCAGCTTAAGCGGGCCGGTGGACATTCAGTACTTC
CDR3: CASSLSGPVDIQYF
V: TRBV7-9
J: TRBJ2-4
D: NA
size: few

DNA: TGTGCCAGCAGTAGACAGGGGGCGACTGAAGCTTTCTTT
CDR3: CASSRQGATEAFF
V: TRBV6-2/TRBV6-3
J: TRBJ1-1
D: TRBD1
size: many

DNA: TGTGCCAGCAGTTCACCCCAGGGGGGGGGACTGGACACTGAAGCTTTCTTT
CDR3: CASSSPQGGGLDTEAFF
V: TRBV12-3/TRBV12-4
J: TRBJ1-1
D: TRBD1
size: many

DNA: TGCAGCGTTGAACCAGGGTCGGGCACTGAAGCTTTCTTT
CDR3: CSVEPGSGTEAFF
V: TRBV29-1
J: TRBJ1-1
D: NA
size: medium-sized

DNA: TGTGCCAGCAGCTCGGGGTCCGAGCAGTACTTC
CDR3: CASSSGSEQYF
V: TRBV11-2
J: TRBJ2-7
D: NA
size: many

DNA: TGTGCCAGCAGCGCCGGGACTAGCGGAATAAGCTCCTACAATGAGCAGTTCTTC
CDR3: CASSAGTSGISSYNEQFF
V: TRBV5-4
J: TRBJ2-1
D: TRBD2
size: NA

DNA: TGTGCCAGCAGTCCGGGACAGGGGCATGGCTACACCTTC
CDR3: CASSPGQGHGYTF
V: TRBV12-3/TRBV12-4
J: TRBJ1-2
D: TRBD1
size: many

DNA: TGCGCCAGCTCGATCGCGGGGAACCTATACGAGCAGTACTTC
CDR3: CASSIAGNLYEQYF
V: TRBV4-3
J: TRBJ2-7
D: NA
size: many

DNA: TGTGCCAGCAGCTTCCGGACAGGCGAAGAGACCCAGTACTTC
CDR3: CASSFRTGEETQYF
V: TRBV7-2
J: TRBJ2-5
D: TRBD1
size: NA

DNA: TGTGCCAGCAGCTTAGGAGCAAGCCTCGCGAACACCGGGGAGCTGTTTTTT
CDR3: CASSLGASLANTGELFF
V: TRBV7-8
J: TRBJ2-2
D: NA
size: few

DNA: TGTGCCAGCAGTTTATTAGCGGGGGCAGGCGATGGCTACACCTTC
CDR3: CASSLLAGAGDGYTF
V: TRBV28
J: TRBJ1-2
D: NA
size: few

DNA: TGCAGCGTTGAAGCTACACTACAGGGGGCGAGAACCGGGGAGCTGTTTTTT
CDR3: CSVEATLQGARTGELFF
V: TRBV29-1
J: TRBJ2-2
D: TRBD1
size: NA

DNA: TGTGCTAGTGGTTTGGCACTGACAGGGCCTGGAAACACCATATATTTT
CDR3: CASGLALTGPGNTIYF
V: TRBV12-5
J: TRBJ1-3
D: TRBD1
size: many

DNA: TGTGCCAGCAGTCCTAAGGTGCAGGAACCCTACAATGAGCAGTTCTTC
CDR3: CASSPKVQEPYNEQFF
V: TRBV7-9
J: TRBJ2-1
D: NA
size: many

DNA: TGTGCGACCAAGTCGGGAGGTACGACTAGCGGTTTCCAGTTCTTC
CDR3: CATKSGGTTSGFQFF
V: TRBV24-1
J: TRBJ2-1
D: TRBD2
size: many

DNA: TGTGCCAGCAGTCGCCCTCGGACTAGCGGGAATGAGCAGTTCTTC
CDR3: CASSRPRTSGNEQFF
V: TRBV27
J: TRBJ2-1
D: TRBD2
size: many

DNA: TGTGCCAGCAGCTTGGTCTCGAACGAGCAGTACTTC
CDR3: CASSLVSNEQYF
V: TRBV7-2
J: TRBJ2-7
D: NA
size: many

DNA: TGTGCCAGCAGGCAAGACAGGGGAACAACCTACGAGCAGTACTTC
CDR3: CASRQDRGTTYEQYF
V: TRBV7-2
J: TRBJ2-7
D: TRBD1
size: NA

DNA: TGTGCCAGCAGCTTAGCCCAAGGACAGGGAGGAGAGCAGTACTTC
CDR3: CASSLAQGQGGEQYF
V: TRBV7-8
J: TRBJ2-7
D: TRBD1
size: many

DNA: TGTGCCAGCAGCTTAATGCAGGGGAGCCACGAGCAGTACTTC
CDR3: CASSLMQGSHEQYF
V: TRBV7-3
J: TRBJ2-7
D: NA
size: many

DNA: TGTGCCAGCAGTTTAACCGACAGTTCCTTTCTGGAGTGGCAGTACTTC
CDR3: CASSLTDSSFLEWQYF
V: TRBV28
J: TRBJ2-7
D: NA
size: few

DNA: TGTGCCAGCAGCGGAAGGTCAAGCGGCTACACCTTC
CDR3: CASSGRSSGYTF
V: TRBV6-5
J: TRBJ1-2
D: NA
size: few

DNA: TGCAGCGTTGGTAACAGGAATTCACCCCTCCACTTT
CDR3: CSVGNRNSPLHF
V: TRBV29-1
J: TRBJ1-6
D: NA
size: NA

DNA: TGTGCCAGCAGTTTCCGACCCCGGGACCAACGCCTCGAGCAGTACTTC
CDR3: CASSFRPRDQRLEQYF
V: TRBV28
J: TRBJ2-7
D: NA
size: few

DNA: TGTGCCAGTAGTATCCCGACGGGACCCTACAATGAGCAGTTCTTC
CDR3: CASSIPTGPYNEQFF
V: TRBV19
J: TRBJ2-1
D: NA
size: many

DNA: TGTGCCAGCAGCGTAATTCGAGAGACCCAGTACTTC
CDR3: CASSVIRETQYF
V: TRBV9
J: TRBJ2-5
D: NA
size: NA